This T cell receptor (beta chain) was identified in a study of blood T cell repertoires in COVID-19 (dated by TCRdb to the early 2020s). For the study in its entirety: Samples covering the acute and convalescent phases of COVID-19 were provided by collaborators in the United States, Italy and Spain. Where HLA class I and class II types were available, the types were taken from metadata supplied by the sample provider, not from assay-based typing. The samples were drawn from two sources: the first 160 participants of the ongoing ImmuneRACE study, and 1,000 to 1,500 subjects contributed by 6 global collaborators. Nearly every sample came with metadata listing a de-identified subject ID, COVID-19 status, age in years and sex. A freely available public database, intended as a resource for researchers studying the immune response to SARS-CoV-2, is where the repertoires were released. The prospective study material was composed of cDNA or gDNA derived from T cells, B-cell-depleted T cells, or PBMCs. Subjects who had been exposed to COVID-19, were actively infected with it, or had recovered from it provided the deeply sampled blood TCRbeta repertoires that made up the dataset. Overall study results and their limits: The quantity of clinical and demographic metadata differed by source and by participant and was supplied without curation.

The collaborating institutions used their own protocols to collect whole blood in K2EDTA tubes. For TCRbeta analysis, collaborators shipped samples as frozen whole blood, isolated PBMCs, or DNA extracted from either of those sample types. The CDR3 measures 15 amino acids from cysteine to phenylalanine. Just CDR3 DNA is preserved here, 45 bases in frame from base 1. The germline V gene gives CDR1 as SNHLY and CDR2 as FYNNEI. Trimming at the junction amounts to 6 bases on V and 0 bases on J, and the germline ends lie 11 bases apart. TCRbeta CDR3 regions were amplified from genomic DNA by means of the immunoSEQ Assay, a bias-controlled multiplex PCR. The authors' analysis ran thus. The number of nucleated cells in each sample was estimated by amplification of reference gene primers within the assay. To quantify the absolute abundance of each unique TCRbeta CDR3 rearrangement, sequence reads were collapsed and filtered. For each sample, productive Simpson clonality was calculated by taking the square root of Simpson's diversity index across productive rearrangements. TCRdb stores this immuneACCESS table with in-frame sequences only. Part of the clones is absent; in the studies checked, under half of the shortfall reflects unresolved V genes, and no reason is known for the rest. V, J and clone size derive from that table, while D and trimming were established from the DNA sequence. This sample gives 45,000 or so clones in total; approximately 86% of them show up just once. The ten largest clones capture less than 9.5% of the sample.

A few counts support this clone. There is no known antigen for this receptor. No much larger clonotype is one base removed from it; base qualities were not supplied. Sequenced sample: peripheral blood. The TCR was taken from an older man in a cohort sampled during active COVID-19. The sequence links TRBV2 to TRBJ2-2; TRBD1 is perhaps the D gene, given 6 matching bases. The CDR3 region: CASRTTGTNTGELFF. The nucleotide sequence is TGTGCCAGCAGAACCACAGGGACGAACACCGGGGAGCTGTTTTTT.